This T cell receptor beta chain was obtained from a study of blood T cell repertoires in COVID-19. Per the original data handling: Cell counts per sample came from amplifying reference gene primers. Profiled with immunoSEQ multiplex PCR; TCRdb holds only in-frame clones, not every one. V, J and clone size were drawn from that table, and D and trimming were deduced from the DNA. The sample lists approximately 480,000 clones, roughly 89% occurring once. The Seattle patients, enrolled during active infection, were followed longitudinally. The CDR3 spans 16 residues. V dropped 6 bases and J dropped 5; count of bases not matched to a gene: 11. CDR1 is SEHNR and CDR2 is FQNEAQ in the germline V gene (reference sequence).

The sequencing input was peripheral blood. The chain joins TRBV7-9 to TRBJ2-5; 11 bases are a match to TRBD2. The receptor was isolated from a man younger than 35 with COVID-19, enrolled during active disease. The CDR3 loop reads CASSSGLAGAWETQYF. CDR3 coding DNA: TGTGCCAGCAGTTCTGGACTAGCGGGTGCCTGGGAGACCCAGTACTTC.